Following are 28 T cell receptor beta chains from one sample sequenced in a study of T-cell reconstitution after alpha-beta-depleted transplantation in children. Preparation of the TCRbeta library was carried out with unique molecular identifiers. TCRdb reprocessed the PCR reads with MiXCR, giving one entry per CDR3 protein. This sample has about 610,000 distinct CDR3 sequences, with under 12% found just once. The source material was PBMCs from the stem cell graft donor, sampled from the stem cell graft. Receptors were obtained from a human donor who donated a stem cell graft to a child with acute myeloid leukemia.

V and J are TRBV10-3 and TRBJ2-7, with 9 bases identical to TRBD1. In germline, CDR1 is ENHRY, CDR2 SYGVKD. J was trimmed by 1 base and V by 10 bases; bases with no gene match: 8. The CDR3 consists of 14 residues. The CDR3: CATYTGGYSYEQYF. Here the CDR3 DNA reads TGTGCCACCTATACAGGGGGCTATTCCTACGAGCAGTACTTC.

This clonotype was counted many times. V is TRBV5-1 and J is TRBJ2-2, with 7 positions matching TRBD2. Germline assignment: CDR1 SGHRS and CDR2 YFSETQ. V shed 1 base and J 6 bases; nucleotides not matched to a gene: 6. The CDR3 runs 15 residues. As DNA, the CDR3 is TGCGCCAGCAGCTTGCCTAGCGGAGAGGCCGGGGAGCTGTTTTTT. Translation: CASSLPSGEAGELFF.

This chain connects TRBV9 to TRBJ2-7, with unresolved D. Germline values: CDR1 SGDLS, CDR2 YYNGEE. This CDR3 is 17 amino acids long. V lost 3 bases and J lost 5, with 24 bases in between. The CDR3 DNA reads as TGTGCCAGCAGCGAAGGGCCGCAGCCCCGAAACTACGACGAGCAGTACTTC. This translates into CASSEGPQPRNYDEQYF.

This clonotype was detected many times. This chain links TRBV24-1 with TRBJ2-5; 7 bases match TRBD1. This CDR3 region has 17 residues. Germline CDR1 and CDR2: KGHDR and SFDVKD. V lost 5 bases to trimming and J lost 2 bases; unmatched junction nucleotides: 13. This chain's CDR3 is CATSGPEQGPSQETQYF. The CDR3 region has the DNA TGTGCCACCAGTGGACCAGAACAGGGGCCCTCTCAAGAGACCCAGTACTTC.

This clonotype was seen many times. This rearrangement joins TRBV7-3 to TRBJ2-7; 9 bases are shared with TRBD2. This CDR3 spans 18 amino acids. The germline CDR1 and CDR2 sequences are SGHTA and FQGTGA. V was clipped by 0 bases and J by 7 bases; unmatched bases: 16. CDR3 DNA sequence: TGTGCCAGCAGCTTAACGACCTCTGGTAGCGGGGGCCTGAGAGAGCAGTACTTC. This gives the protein CASSLTTSGSGGLREQYF.

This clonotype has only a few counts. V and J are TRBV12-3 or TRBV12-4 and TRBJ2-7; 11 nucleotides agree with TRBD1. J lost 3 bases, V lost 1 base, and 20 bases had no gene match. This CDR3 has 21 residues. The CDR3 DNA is TGTGCCAGCAGTTTAGTGGACAGGGGGCGGTCGGTCAACCGGCGTCGCTACGAGCAGTACTTC. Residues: CASSLVDRGRSVNRRRYEQYF.

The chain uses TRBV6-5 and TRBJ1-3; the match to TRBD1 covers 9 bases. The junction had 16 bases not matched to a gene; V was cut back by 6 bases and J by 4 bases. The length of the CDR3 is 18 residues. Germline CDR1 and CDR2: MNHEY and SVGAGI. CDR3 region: CASRPFGTGNRKGNTIYF. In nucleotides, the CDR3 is TGTGCCAGCAGACCTTTCGGGACAGGGAATAGAAAAGGAAACACCATATATTTT.

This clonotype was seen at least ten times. CDR3 loop: CASSLATGWQNIQYF. The CDR3 coding sequence is TGTGCCAGCAGCTTGGCGACAGGGTGGCAAAACATTCAGTACTTC. The rearrangement uses TRBV5-6 and TRBJ2-4; 7 positions agree with TRBD1. The CDR3 contains 15 residues. Losses at the gene ends were 0 bases for V and 5 bases for J; bases not matched to a gene: 5. Germline CDR1 and CDR2: SGHDT and YYEEEE.

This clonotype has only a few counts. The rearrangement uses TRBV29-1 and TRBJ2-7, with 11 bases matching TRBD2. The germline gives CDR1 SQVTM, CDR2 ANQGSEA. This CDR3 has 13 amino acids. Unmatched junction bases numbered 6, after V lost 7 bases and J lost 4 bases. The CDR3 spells CSAQPSGGYEQYF. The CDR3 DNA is TGCAGCGCCCAACCTAGCGGGGGGTACGAGCAGTACTTC.

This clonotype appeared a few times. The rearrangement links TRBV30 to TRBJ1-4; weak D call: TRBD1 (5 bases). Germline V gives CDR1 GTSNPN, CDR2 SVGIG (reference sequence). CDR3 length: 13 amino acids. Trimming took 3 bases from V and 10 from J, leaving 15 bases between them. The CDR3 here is CAWSPERRGKLFF. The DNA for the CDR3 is TGTGCCTGGAGCCCCGAGCGGAGGGGAAAACTGTTTTTT. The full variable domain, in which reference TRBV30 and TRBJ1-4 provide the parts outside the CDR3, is SQTIHQWPATLVQPVGSPLSLECTVEGTSNPNLYWYRQAAGRGLQLLFYSVGIGQISSEVPQNLSASRPQDRQFILSSKKLLLSDSGFYLCAWSPERRGKLFFGSGTQLSVL.

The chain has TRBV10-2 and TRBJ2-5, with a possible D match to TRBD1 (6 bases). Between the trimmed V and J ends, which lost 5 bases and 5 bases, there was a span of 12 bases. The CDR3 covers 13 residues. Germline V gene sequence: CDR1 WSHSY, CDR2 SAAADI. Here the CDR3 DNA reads TGCGCCAGCAGTTCACAGGGTTGGGAGACCCAGTACTTC. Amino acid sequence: CASSSQGWETQYF.

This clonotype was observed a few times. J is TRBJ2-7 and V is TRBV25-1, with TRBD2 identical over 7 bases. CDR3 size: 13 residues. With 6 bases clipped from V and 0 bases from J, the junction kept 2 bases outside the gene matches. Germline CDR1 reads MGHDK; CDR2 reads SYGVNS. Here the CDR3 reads CASRGGNSYEQYF. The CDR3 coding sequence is TGTGCCAGCAGGGGAGGGAACTCCTACGAGCAGTACTTC.

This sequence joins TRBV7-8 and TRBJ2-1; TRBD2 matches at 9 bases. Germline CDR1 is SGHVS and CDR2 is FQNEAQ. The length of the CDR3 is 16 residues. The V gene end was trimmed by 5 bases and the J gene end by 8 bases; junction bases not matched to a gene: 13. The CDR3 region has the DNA TGTGCCAGCAGCCCCCCGGCGGGAGGGCCATATGATGAGCAGTTCTTC. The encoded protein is CASSPPAGGPYDEQFF.

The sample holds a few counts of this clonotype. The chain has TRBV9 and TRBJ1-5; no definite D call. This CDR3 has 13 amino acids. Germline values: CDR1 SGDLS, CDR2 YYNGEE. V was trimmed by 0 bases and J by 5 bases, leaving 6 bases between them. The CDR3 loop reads CASSVGLDQPQHF. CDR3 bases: TGTGCCAGCAGCGTAGGTCTGGATCAGCCCCAGCATTTT. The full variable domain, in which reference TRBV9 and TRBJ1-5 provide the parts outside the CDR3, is DSGVTQTPKHLITATGQRVTLRCSPRSGDLSVYWYQQSLDQGLQFLIQYYNGEERAKGNILERFSAQQFPDLHSELNLSSLELGDSALYFCASSVGLDQPQHFGDGTRLSIL.

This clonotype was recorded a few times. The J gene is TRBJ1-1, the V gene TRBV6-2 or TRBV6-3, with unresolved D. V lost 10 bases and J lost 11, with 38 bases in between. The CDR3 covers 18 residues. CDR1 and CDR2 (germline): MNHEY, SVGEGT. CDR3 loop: CATYYPSGGKGLSLRAFF. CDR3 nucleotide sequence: TGTGCCACCTACTACCCCTCCGGCGGAAAGGGTCTCTCCCTCAGGGCTTTCTTT.

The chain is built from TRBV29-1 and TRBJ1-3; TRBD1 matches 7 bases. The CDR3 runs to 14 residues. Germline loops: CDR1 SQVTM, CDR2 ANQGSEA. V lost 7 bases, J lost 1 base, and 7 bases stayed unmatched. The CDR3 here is CSAAGQESGNTIYF. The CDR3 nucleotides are TGCAGCGCTGCAGGACAGGAATCTGGAAACACCATATATTTT.

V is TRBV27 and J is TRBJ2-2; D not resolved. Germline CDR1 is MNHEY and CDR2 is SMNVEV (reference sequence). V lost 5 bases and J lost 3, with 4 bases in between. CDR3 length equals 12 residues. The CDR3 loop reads CASSGHTGELFF. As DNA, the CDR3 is TGTGCCAGCAGTGGTCACACCGGGGAGCTGTTTTTT.

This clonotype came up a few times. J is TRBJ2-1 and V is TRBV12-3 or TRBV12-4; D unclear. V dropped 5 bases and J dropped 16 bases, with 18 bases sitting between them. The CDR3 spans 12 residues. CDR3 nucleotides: TGTGCCAGCAGTCCCACGGGCCCGTCTATTTTCTTC. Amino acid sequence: CASSPTGPSIFF.

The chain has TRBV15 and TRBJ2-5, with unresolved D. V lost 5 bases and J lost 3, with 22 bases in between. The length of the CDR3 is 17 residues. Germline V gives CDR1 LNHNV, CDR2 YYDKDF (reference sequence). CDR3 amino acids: CATSSRIETYLEETQYF. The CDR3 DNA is TGTGCCACCAGCTCCCGAATTGAGACTTACCTTGAAGAGACCCAGTACTTC. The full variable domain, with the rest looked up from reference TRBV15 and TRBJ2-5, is DAMVIQNPRYQVTQFGKPVTLSCSQTLNHNVMYWYQQKSSQAPKLLFHYYDKDFNNEADTPDNFQSRRPNTSFCFLDIRSPGLGDTAMYLCATSSRIETYLEETQYFGPGTRLLVL.

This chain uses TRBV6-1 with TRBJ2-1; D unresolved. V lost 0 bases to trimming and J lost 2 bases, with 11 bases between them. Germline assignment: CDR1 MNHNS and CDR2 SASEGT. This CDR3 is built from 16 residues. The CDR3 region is CASSEAQGSPYNEQFF. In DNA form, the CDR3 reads TGTGCCAGCAGTGAAGCGCAAGGGTCCCCCTACAATGAGCAGTTCTTC.

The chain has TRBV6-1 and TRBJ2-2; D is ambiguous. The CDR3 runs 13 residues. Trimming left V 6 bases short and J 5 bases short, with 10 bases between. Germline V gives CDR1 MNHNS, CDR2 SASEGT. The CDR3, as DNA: TGTGCCAGCAGCTTCAAAGGTACCGGGGAGCTGTTTTTT. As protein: CASSFKGTGELFF.

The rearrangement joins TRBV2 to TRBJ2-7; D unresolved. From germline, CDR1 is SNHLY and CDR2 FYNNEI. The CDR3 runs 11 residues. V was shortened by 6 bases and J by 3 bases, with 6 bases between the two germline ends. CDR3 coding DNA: TGTGCCAGCAGGGTGAACTACGAGCAGTACTTC. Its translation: CASRVNYEQYF.

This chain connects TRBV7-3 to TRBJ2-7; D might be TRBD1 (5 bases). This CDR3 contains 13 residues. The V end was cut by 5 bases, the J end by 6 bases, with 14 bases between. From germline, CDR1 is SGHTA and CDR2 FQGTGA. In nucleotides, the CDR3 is TGTGCCAGCAGCCTAAATACAGGTCTCGAGCAGTACTTC. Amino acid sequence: CASSLNTGLEQYF.

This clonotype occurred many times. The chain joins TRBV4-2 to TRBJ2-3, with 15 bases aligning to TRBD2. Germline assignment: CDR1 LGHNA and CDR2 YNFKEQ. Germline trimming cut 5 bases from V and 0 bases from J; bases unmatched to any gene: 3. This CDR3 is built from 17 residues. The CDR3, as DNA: TGTGCCAGCAGCGGACTAGCGGGAGGGACTAGCACAGATACGCAGTATTTT. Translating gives CASSGLAGGTSTDTQYF.

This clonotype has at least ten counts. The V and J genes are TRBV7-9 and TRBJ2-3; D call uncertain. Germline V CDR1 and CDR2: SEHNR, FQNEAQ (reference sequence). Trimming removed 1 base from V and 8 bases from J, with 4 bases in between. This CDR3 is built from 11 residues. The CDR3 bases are TGTGCCAGCAGCTTAGGGAGTACGCAGTATTTT. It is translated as CASSLGSTQYF.

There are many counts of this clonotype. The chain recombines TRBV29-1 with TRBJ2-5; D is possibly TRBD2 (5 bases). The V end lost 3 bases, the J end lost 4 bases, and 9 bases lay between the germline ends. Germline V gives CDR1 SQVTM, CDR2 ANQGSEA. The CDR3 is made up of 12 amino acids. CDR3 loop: CSVENSAETQYF. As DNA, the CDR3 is TGCAGCGTTGAGAATAGCGCAGAGACCCAGTACTTC.

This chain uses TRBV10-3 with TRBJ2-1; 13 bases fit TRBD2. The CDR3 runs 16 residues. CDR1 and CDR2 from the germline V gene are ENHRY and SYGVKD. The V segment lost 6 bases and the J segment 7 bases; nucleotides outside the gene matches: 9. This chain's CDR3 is CAIRQTGTSGNNEQFF. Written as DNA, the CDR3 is TGTGCCATCAGACAAACTGGGACTAGCGGGAATAATGAGCAGTTCTTC.

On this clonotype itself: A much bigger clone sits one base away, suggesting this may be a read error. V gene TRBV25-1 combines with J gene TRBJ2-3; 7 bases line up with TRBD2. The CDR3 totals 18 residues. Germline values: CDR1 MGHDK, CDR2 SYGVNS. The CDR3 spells CASSGSGAGGLSTDTQDF. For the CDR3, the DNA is TGTGCCAGCAGTGGAAGTGGGGCCGGGGGACTAAGCACAGATACGCAGGATTTT.